This T cell receptor beta chain was sequenced in a study of Graves' ophthalmopathy and Graves' hyperthyroidism. The V end was cut by 1 base, the J end by 4 bases, with 10 bases between. Germline V gene sequence: CDR1 SGHAT, CDR2 FQNNGV. CDR3 length: 14 amino acids. The authors amplified TCR beta CDR3 regions, and they did so from RNA transcripts for repertoire sequencing. RT-PCR in the first round used HTBI primers; a second-round multiplex PCR followed. MiXCR, applied by TCRdb to the multiplex PCR reads, yields one record per CDR3 protein. The sample shows some 390,000 distinct CDR3 sequences, around 20% of them seen only once. This clonotype was found many times.

Sequencing was done on a sample of peripheral blood. The chain links TRBV11-2 to TRBJ2-5, with D unclear. The source of this sequence is a woman aged 18-29 years with Graves' ophthalmopathy. Written as DNA, the CDR3 is TGTGCCAGCAGCTTAGCCCCCGCGGCAGAGACCCAGTACTTC. This codes for CASSLAPAAETQYF.